The 20 T cell receptor beta chains below were found in one sample sequenced in a study of blood T cell repertoires in COVID-19. The repertoire was sequenced with immunoSEQ multiplex PCR; TCRdb's copy has only in-frame clones and lacks some. The data hold about 66,000 clones, with 70% to 90% observed a single time. Sequences were obtained from peripheral blood. These receptors were collected from a man aged 45-65 years with active COVID-19.

The V gene is TRBV24-1, the J gene TRBJ2-3; 7 positions agree with TRBD2. The junction had 15 bases not matched to a gene; V was cut back by 5 bases and J by 5 bases. Germline lookup yields CDR1 KGHDR and CDR2 SFDVKD. The CDR3 is made up of 17 amino acids. The CDR3 here is CATSGTDYAGDRDTQYF. As DNA, the CDR3 is TGTGCCACCAGTGGCACCGACTACGCGGGGGATCGAGATACGCAGTATTTT.

The V and J genes are TRBV27 and TRBJ1-2, with D perhaps TRBD1 (6 bases). The CDR3 loop spans 14 amino acids. The V gene's germline CDR1 is MNHEY and CDR2 SMNVEV (reference sequence). Trimming pared 7 bases from V and 0 bases from J, leaving 12 bases between. In DNA form, the CDR3 reads TGTGCCAGCACCCCCGGGACATCTAACTATGGCTACACCTTC. This gives the protein CASTPGTSNYGYTF.

The sample holds a few counts of this clone. The chain has TRBV6-2 or TRBV6-3 and TRBJ2-1, with 12 bases matching TRBD2. Germline assignment: CDR1 MNHEY and CDR2 SVGEGT. V was clipped by 5 bases and J by 7 bases; unmatched bases: 3. There are 14 residues in the CDR3. The CDR3: CASSTSGGSNEQFF. The CDR3 DNA reads as TGTGCCAGCAGTACTAGCGGGGGGAGTAATGAGCAGTTCTTC.

The chain is built from TRBV10-3 and TRBJ2-1, with D perhaps TRBD2 (7 bases). Trimming took 4 bases from V and 8 from J, leaving 12 bases between them. CDR1 is ENHRY and CDR2 is SYGVKD in the germline V gene. The CDR3 has 13 residues. CDR3 in amino acids: CAISVAGADEQFF. Here the CDR3 DNA reads TGTGCCATCAGTGTCGCGGGGGCAGATGAGCAGTTCTTC.

This rearrangement joins TRBV19 to TRBJ1-1, with D unresolved. Germline CDR1 reads LNHDA; CDR2 reads SQIVND (reference sequence). The V and J ends lost 5 bases and 1 base respectively, with 11 bases between them. CDR3 length equals 14 residues. DNA for the CDR3: TGTGCCAGTAGTCACGGTTGGGCGAACACTGAAGCTTTCTTT. Its protein product is CASSHGWANTEAFF.

The genes are TRBV14 and TRBJ1-2; a weak D match, TRBD1 (6 bases). Trimming removed 1 base at V and 8 bases at J, with 11 bases between. The germline V gene encodes CDR1 SGHDN and CDR2 FVKESK. This CDR3 contains 13 residues. CDR3 nucleotide sequence: TGTGCCAGCAGCCAAGCAAGGCAGGGGGGCTACACCTTC. Its translation is CASSQARQGGYTF. The full variable domain, with the rest looked up from reference TRBV14 and TRBJ1-2, is EAGVTQFPSHSVIEKGQTVTLRCDPISGHDNLYWYRRVMGKEIKFLLHFVKESKQDESGMPNNRFLAERTGGTYSTLKVQPAELEDSGVYFCASSQARQGGYTFGSGTRLTVV.

This chain connects TRBV11-2 to TRBJ1-1; D may be TRBD1 (5 bases). Trimming took 5 bases from V and 1 from J, leaving 14 bases between them. This CDR3 region has 15 residues. The germline CDR1 and CDR2 sequences are SGHAT and FQNNGV. As DNA, the CDR3 is TGTGCCAGCAGCCCCCAACTTACAGGGAACACTGAAGCTTTCTTT. Translated: CASSPQLTGNTEAFF.

The V call is TRBV7-2, the J call TRBJ1-2, with D tentatively TRBD1 (5 bases). The V gene lost 5 bases and the J gene lost 2 bases, with 18 bases spanning the gap. Germline lookup yields CDR1 SGHTA and CDR2 FQGNSA. The CDR3 sequence is 16 residues long. CDR3 amino acids: CASSLESGGRNYGYTF. In nucleotides, the CDR3 is TGTGCCAGCAGCCTGGAGTCCGGGGGAAGAAACTATGGCTACACCTTC. Drawing the rest from reference TRBV7-2 and TRBJ1-2, the complete variable domain is GAGVSQSPSNKVTEKGKDVELRCDPISGHTALYWYRQSLGQGLEFLIYFQGNSAPDKSGLPSDRFSAERTGGSVSTLTIQRTQQEDSAVYLCASSLESGGRNYGYTFGSGTRLTVV.

This clone was seen only once. V and J are TRBV5-1 and TRBJ2-1; 11 bases match TRBD1. From germline, CDR1 is SGHRS and CDR2 YFSETQ. V lost 0 bases, J lost 9 bases, and 8 bases stayed unmatched. The CDR3 contains 16 residues. In nucleotides, the CDR3 is TGCGCCAGCAGCTTGGAAGGACAGGGGGCCGGTGTTGAGCAGTTCTTC. It is translated as CASSLEGQGAGVEQFF.

On this clone: Other nucleotide sequences in the sample specify the same CDR3. V gene TRBV5-1 combines with J gene TRBJ2-1; 10 bases match TRBD2. V was pared by 2 bases and J by 4 bases, with 6 bases of the junction left unmatched. In germline, CDR1 is SGHRS, CDR2 YFSETQ. The length of the CDR3 is 16 residues. The DNA of the CDR3 is TGCGCCAGCAGCTTAACCGGACTAGCGGAATACAATGAGCAGTTCTTC. Translation gives CASSLTGLAEYNEQFF.

This clone was detected a few times. The chain couples TRBV19 to TRBJ2-5, with a tentative D call TRBD1 (6 bases). CDR3 length: 14 residues. CDR1 and CDR2 from the germline V gene are LNHDA and SQIVND (reference sequence). The V and J ends lost 6 bases and 5 bases respectively, with 16 bases between them. Written as DNA, the CDR3 is TGTGCCAGTAGAAAACAGGGCTTCTACGAGACCCAGTACTTC. Encoded protein: CASRKQGFYETQYF.

The CDR3 spells CASSLSIPQLGGEQFF. In nucleotides, the CDR3 is TGTGCCAGCAGTTTATCTATCCCCCAACTCGGGGGTGAGCAGTTCTTC. The rearrangement joins TRBV27 to TRBJ2-1, with D tentatively TRBD2 (6 bases). The V end was cut by 0 bases, the J end by 9 bases, with 18 bases between. CDR3 size: 16 residues. The germline CDR1 and CDR2 sequences are MNHEY and SMNVEV (reference sequence).

The chain uses TRBV5-1 and TRBJ1-1, with a possible D match to TRBD1 (6 bases). Germline CDR1 SGHRS, CDR2 YFSETQ. This CDR3 region has 17 residues. V lost 4 bases and J 1 base, leaving 20 bases between the germline ends. The CDR3 region is CASSHNPIGQQNTEAFF. For the CDR3, the DNA is TGCGCCAGCAGCCATAATCCCATCGGACAGCAGAACACTGAAGCTTTCTTT.

The rearrangement uses TRBV2 and TRBJ2-4; possible D gene TRBD1, 6 bases. V shed 6 bases and J shed 6 bases, with 9 bases lying between them. Germline values: CDR1 SNHLY, CDR2 FYNNEI. The CDR3 sequence is 12 residues long. The CDR3 DNA is TGTGCCAGCAGCTCCAGGGGAAACATTCAGTACTTC. Translating gives CASSSRGNIQYF. The whole variable domain, filled in from reference TRBV2 and TRBJ2-4, reads EPEVTQTPSHQVTQMGQEVILRCVPISNHLYFYWYRQILGQKVEFLVSFYNNEISEKSEIFDDQFSVERPDGSNFTLKIRSTKLEDSAMYFCASSSRGNIQYFGAGTRLSVL.

This clone appeared a few times. The chain combines TRBV2 with TRBJ1-1; D possibly corresponds to TRBD1 (5 bases). The ends were cut back, 11 bases at V and 4 bases at J, with 20 bases in the middle. Germline V gene lookup returns CDR1 SNHLY and CDR2 FYNNEI. The CDR3 is 14 residues long. The CDR3 DNA sequence: TGTGCCTCCTCCCTGCAGGGTGTGAGCACTGAAGCTTTCTTT. This codes for CASSLQGVSTEAFF.

In this sample, this clone turned up once. This chain joins TRBV10-2 and TRBJ2-1; D is uncertain. The CDR3 runs 15 residues. Germline V CDR1 and CDR2: WSHSY, SAAADI. Trimming removed 5 bases from V and 6 bases from J, with 17 bases in between. The CDR3 DNA sequence: TGCGCCAGCAGTCCCTTAGCCTCTCCCATCAATGAGCAGTTCTTC. Translated: CASSPLASPINEQFF.

J is TRBJ2-1 and V is TRBV27; 12 bases are shared with TRBD1. Germline CDR1 MNHEY, CDR2 SMNVEV (reference sequence). Losses at the gene ends were 2 bases for V and 10 bases for J; bases not matched to a gene: 12. The CDR3 contains 17 residues. DNA of the CDR3: TGTGCCAGCAGTTTAGGAAGCTATGGGACAGGGGGCTGGGAGCAGTTCTTC. Its protein product is CASSLGSYGTGGWEQFF.

The rearrangement joins TRBV7-2 to TRBJ2-1; 7 bases line up with TRBD2. Germline V gene sequence: CDR1 SGHTA, CDR2 FQGNSA. V was clipped by 3 bases and J by 9 bases; unmatched bases: 8. The CDR3 totals 14 residues. CDR3 sequence reads: CASSLEGGPGEQFF. CDR3 bases: TGTGCCAGCAGCTTGGAGGGAGGGCCAGGTGAGCAGTTCTTC.

This clone came up a few times. The chain uses TRBV11-3 and TRBJ2-7; D unresolved. Germline assignment: CDR1 SGHNT and CDR2 YENEEA. V dropped 4 bases and J dropped 7 bases, with 11 bases sitting between them. The CDR3 contains 12 residues. CDR3 nucleotide sequence: TGTGCCAGCAGCTCCATTGGTCGGGAGCAGTACGTC. Its translation is CASSSIGREQYV.

The chain uses TRBV6-5 and TRBJ1-1; a possible D gene is TRBD1 (6 bases). Germline values: CDR1 MNHEY, CDR2 SVGAGI. V was cut by 5 bases and J by 8 bases, with 12 bases left in between. This CDR3 has 12 amino acids. The CDR3 DNA follows: TGTGCCAGCAGTACGGGGGGACACGAAGCTTTCTTT. As protein: CASSTGGHEAFF.